Below are 22 T cell receptor beta chains sequenced from a single sample in a study of vaccination and CD4 T cells after COVID-19. Sequencing of the DNA from cultured CD4+ T cells was carried out with the Oncomine TCR Beta short-read assay. TCRdb fed the PCR reads into MiXCR, producing one record per CDR3 protein. Among about 9,800 distinct CDR3 sequences, about 36% were seen once, and the ten largest hold around 12%. This sample's treatment: roughly 10-day PBMC culture with coronavirus spike peptide pools or control peptides (ViraFEST assay). CD4+ T cells of the unexposed donor were collected before the COVID-19 pandemic (2011-2018). Their cognate antigens are unknown. The sequenced material came from CD4+ T cells from blood, cultured in vitro. The origin of the receptors is a human donor in good health.

This clonotype was seen more than once but under ten times. The V gene is TRBV10-3, the J gene TRBJ1-1; a weak D match, TRBD1 (5 bases). V dropped 6 bases and J dropped 4 bases, with 12 bases sitting between them. The germline V gene encodes CDR1 ENHRY and CDR2 SYGVKD. This CDR3 region has 13 residues. As DNA, the CDR3 is TGTGCCATCAGCGGGGCAGCGATCACTGAAGCTTTCTTT. Translating gives CAISGAAITEAFF.

The chain has TRBV6-5 and TRBJ2-6; TRBD1 matches at 10 bases. CDR1 and CDR2 (germline): MNHEY, SVGAGI. Trimming at V came to 4 bases and at J to 1 base, leaving 4 bases not matched to a gene. The CDR3 is made up of 17 amino acids. Here the CDR3 reads CASSWGTGVSGANVLTF. The DNA of the CDR3 is TGTGCCAGCAGTTGGGGGACAGGGGTTTCTGGGGCCAACGTCCTGACTTTC.

J is TRBJ2-6 and V is TRBV7-9, with D perhaps given as TRBD1 or TRBD2 (5 bases each). Germline CDR1 SEHNR, CDR2 FQNEAQ (reference sequence). V was pared by 1 base and J by 0 bases, with 7 bases between. This CDR3 is built from 16 residues. CDR3 bases: TGTGCCAGCAGCTTAGGAGGGGCCTCTGGGGCCAACGTCCTGACTTTC. This sequence encodes CASSLGGASGANVLTF.

There are a few counts of this clonotype. This rearrangement joins TRBV28 to TRBJ2-7; D is unclear. Germline loops: CDR1 MDHEN, CDR2 SYDVKM. The length of the CDR3 is 11 residues. V was shortened by 2 bases and J by 6 bases, with 5 bases between the two germline ends. CDR3 amino acids: CASSLLAEQYF. CDR3 nucleotide sequence: TGTGCCAGCAGTTTACTTGCCGAGCAGTACTTC.

This clonotype has just a few counts. This chain joins TRBV6-2 or TRBV6-3 and TRBJ2-7, with TRBD1 identical over 9 bases. The V segment lost 4 bases and the J segment 6 bases; nucleotides outside the gene matches: 10. The CDR3 has 15 residues. The germline gives CDR1 MNHEY, CDR2 SVGEGT. The CDR3 DNA reads as TGTGCCAGCAGTTCCTCCGGGACAGGGTCCCCCGAGCAGTACTTC. Its protein product is CASSSSGTGSPEQYF.

This sequence joins TRBV6-1 and TRBJ2-3; perhaps TRBD1 as D (6 bases). V was cut by 5 bases and J by 4 bases, with 13 bases left in between. This CDR3 has 14 amino acids. Germline assignment: CDR1 MNHNS and CDR2 SASEGT. CDR3 loop: CASSRTVTPDTQYF. In DNA form, the CDR3 reads TGTGCCAGCAGTCGGACAGTGACACCAGATACGCAGTATTTT.

The chain recombines TRBV27 with TRBJ1-1; possibly TRBD1 for D (6 bases). The V end lost 7 bases, the J end lost 6 bases, and 9 bases lay between the germline ends. The length of the CDR3 is 11 residues. CDR1 and CDR2 (germline): MNHEY, SMNVEV (reference sequence). Here the CDR3 DNA reads TGTGCCAGCACCAGGGGTCCTGAAGCTTTCTTT. It translates to CASTRGPEAFF.

This chain connects TRBV15 to TRBJ1-2; D is unclear. This CDR3 contains 14 residues. In germline, CDR1 is LNHNV, CDR2 YYDKDF (reference sequence). V was clipped by 6 bases and J by 4 bases, with 15 bases between them. The CDR3 DNA follows: TGTGCCACCAGGGGCCATTCGGGTCCCTATGGCTACACCTTC. Its protein is CATRGHSGPYGYTF. Full variable domain (rest looked up from reference TRBV15 and TRBJ1-2): DAMVIQNPRYQVTQFGKPVTLSCSQTLNHNVMYWYQQKSSQAPKLLFHYYDKDFNNEADTPDNFQSRRPNTSFCFLDIRSPGLGDTAMYLCATRGHSGPYGYTFGSGTRLTVV.

V and J are TRBV6-1 and TRBJ1-2, with no clear D. Germline CDR1 is MNHNS and CDR2 is SASEGT. The CDR3 extends over 13 amino acids. The ends were cut back, 0 bases at V and 4 bases at J, with 6 bases in the middle. The CDR3 reads CASSEAFSYGYTF. Written as DNA, the CDR3 is TGTGCCAGCAGTGAAGCTTTTTCCTATGGCTACACCTTC.

This clonotype was observed a handful of times. The chain uses TRBV20-1 and TRBJ1-6; no clear D. Trimming removed 6 bases from V and 7 bases from J, with 16 bases in between. The CDR3 is 14 amino acids. Germline V gene data show CDR1 as DFQATT and CDR2 as SNEGSKA (reference sequence). The CDR3 DNA follows: TGCAGTGCCCGCCTCCCTCGTTGGAATTCACCCCTCCACTTT. Protein sequence: CSARLPRWNSPLHF.

This sequence joins TRBV5-4 and TRBJ2-5; possible D gene TRBD1, 6 bases. Per the germline V gene, CDR1 is SGHNT and CDR2 is YYREEE (reference sequence). V was pared by 4 bases and J by 1 base, with 14 bases between. CDR3 size: 15 residues. The CDR3 nucleotides read TGTGCCAGCAGCCGATTAGGACAGATCCAAGAGACCCAGTACTTC. Its translation is CASSRLGQIQETQYF.

The rearrangement joins TRBV19 to TRBJ2-1; 7 bases align to TRBD2. The CDR3 has 15 amino acids. The V gene end was trimmed by 4 bases and the J gene end by 3 bases; junction bases not matched to a gene: 6. Germline V gives CDR1 LNHDA, CDR2 SQIVND (reference sequence). The CDR3 reads CASSTGTGGYNEQFF. The CDR3 DNA reads TGTGCCAGTAGTACCGGGACGGGAGGCTACAATGAGCAGTTCTTC.

The chain employs TRBV5-4 and TRBJ1-1; D unclear. The germline CDR1 and CDR2 sequences are SGHNT and YYREEE (reference sequence). Deletions cut 0 bases from V and 2 bases from J, with 11 bases between. The CDR3 has 15 amino acids. CDR3 loop: CASSLALGKNTEAFF. CDR3 coding DNA: TGTGCCAGCAGCTTGGCCCTGGGGAAAAACACTGAAGCTTTCTTT.

This chain links TRBV6-5 with TRBJ2-5; D ambiguous. This CDR3 spans 12 amino acids. V shed 2 bases and J shed 4 bases, with 5 bases lying between them. Germline loops: CDR1 MNHEY, CDR2 SVGAGI. The CDR3 nucleotides are TGTGCCAGCAGTTACAGCCCAGAGACCCAGTACTTC. It encodes CASSYSPETQYF.

The chain couples TRBV20-1 to TRBJ2-5; TRBD2 agrees at 9 bases. Germline V gene data show CDR1 as DFQATT and CDR2 as SNEGSKA (reference sequence). V dropped 3 bases and J dropped 5; count of bases not matched to a gene: 7. The CDR3 has 14 amino acids. The CDR3 protein is CSASRLAGTETQYF. The CDR3 bases are TGCAGTGCTAGCCGGCTAGCGGGAACTGAGACCCAGTACTTC.

The rearrangement uses TRBV7-6 and TRBJ2-7; D might be TRBD2 (5 bases). This CDR3 spans 14 amino acids. V dropped 0 bases and J dropped 7 bases, with 13 bases sitting between them. CDR1 and CDR2 (germline): SGHVS, FNYEAQ. CDR3 loop: CASSLAGAAREQYF. The CDR3 DNA reads TGTGCCAGCAGCTTAGCGGGAGCGGCGAGGGAGCAGTACTTC. The whole variable domain, remainder taken from reference TRBV7-6 and TRBJ2-7, is GAGVSQSPRYKVTKRGQDVALRCDPISGHVSLYWYRQALGQGPEFLTYFNYEAQQDKSGLPNDRFSAERPEGSISTLTIQRTEQRDSAMYRCASSLAGAAREQYFGPGTRLTVT.

This chain uses TRBV27 with TRBJ2-1; 11 positions agree with TRBD2. This CDR3 comprises 15 residues. Per germline, CDR1 MNHEY and CDR2 SMNVEV (reference sequence). After removal of 4 bases from V and 3 bases from J, the junction contained 2 bases not matched to a gene. CDR3 sequence: CASSSGTSGYNEQFF. CDR3 coding DNA: TGTGCCAGCAGTTCCGGGACTAGCGGCTACAATGAGCAGTTCTTC.

This clonotype was recorded only once. No conserved phenylalanine or tryptophan ends this CDR3, so it is likely a read error. The chain carries TRBV28 and TRBJ1-2; D call uncertain. V was pared by 6 bases and J by 0 bases, with 8 bases between. This CDR3 region has 13 residues. From germline, CDR1 is MDHEN and CDR2 SYDVKM. The CDR3 is CASRQLANYGYTI. The CDR3 DNA reads as TGTGCCAGCAGGCAGCTCGCTAACTATGGCTACACCATC.

The V call is TRBV5-6, the J call TRBJ1-2; TRBD1 aligns across 9 bases. The CDR3 totals 13 residues. In germline, CDR1 is SGHDT, CDR2 YYEEEE. With V trimmed by 2 bases and J by 8 bases, 4 bases remained unmatched. CDR3 coding DNA: TGTGCCAGCAGCTTACAGGGGGCAGGGGGCTACACCTTC. This gives the protein CASSLQGAGGYTF.

The chain joins TRBV20-1 to TRBJ1-3; no reliable D call. CDR3 size: 11 residues. The V end was cut by 6 bases, the J end by 0 bases, with 3 bases between. Per the germline V gene, CDR1 is DFQATT and CDR2 is SNEGSKA (reference sequence). The CDR3 here is CSAYSGNTIYF. The CDR3 nucleotides are TGCAGTGCGTACTCTGGAAACACCATATATTTT.

J is TRBJ2-7 and V is TRBV20-1; tentative D call: TRBD1 (5 bases). The germline CDR1 and CDR2 sequences are DFQATT and SNEGSKA (reference sequence). This CDR3 has 10 residues. V was trimmed by 4 bases and J by 7 bases, leaving 8 bases between them. The CDR3 nucleotides read TGCAGTGCTACCAGACAGGAGCAGTACTTC. Encoded protein: CSATRQEQYF.

The chain links TRBV6-1 to TRBJ2-7; either TRBD1 or TRBD2 may fit D (5 bases each). The CDR3 extends over 15 amino acids. The V end lost 7 bases, the J end lost 7 bases, and 23 bases lay between the germline ends. Germline loops: CDR1 MNHNS, CDR2 SASEGT. CDR3 sequence (DNA): TGTGCCAGCACAAGGTCCGCCGGGGCAACTAGAGAGCAGTACTTC. This sequence encodes CASTRSAGATREQYF.